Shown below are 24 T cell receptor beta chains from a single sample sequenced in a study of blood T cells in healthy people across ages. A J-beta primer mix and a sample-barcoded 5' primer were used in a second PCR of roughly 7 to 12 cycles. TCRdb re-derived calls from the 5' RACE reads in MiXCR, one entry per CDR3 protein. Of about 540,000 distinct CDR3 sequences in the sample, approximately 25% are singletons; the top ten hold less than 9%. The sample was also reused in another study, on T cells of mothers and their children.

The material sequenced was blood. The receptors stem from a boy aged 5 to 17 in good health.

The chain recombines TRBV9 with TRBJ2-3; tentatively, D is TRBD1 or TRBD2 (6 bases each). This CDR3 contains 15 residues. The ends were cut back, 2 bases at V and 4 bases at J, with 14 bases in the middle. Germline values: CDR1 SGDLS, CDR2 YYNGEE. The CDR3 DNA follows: TGTGCCAGCAGCGTCCAGGGGAGGTATGCAGATACGCAGTATTTT. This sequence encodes CASSVQGRYADTQYF. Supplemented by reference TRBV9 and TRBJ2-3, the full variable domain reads DSGVTQTPKHLITATGQRVTLRCSPRSGDLSVYWYQQSLDQGLQFLIQYYNGEERAKGNILERFSAQQFPDLHSELNLSSLELGDSALYFCASSVQGRYADTQYFGPGTRLTVL.

Written as DNA, the CDR3 is TGTGCCATCCAAGGACTAGCGGATTACAATGAGCAGTTCTTC. It encodes CAIQGLADYNEQFF. J is TRBJ2-1 and V is TRBV10-3; 10 nucleotides match TRBD2. The germline gives CDR1 ENHRY, CDR2 SYGVKD. The CDR3 extends over 14 amino acids. The ends lost 8 bases at V and 4 bases at J; junction bases unmatched: 5.

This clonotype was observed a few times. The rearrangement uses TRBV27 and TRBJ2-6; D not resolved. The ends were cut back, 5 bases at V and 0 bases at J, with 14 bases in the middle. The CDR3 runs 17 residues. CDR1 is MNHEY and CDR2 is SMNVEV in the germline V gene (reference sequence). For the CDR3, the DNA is TGTGCCAGCAGTCCCAGTTCAGTCCTCTCTGGGGCCAACGTCCTGACTTTC. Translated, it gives CASSPSSVLSGANVLTF.

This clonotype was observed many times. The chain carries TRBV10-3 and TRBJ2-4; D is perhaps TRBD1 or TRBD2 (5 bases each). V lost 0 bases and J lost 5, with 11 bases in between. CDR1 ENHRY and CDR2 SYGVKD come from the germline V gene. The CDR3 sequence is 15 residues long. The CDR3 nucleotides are TGTGCCATCAGTGAGTCGGCAGGGAGCGAAAACATTCAGTACTTC. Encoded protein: CAISESAGSENIQYF.

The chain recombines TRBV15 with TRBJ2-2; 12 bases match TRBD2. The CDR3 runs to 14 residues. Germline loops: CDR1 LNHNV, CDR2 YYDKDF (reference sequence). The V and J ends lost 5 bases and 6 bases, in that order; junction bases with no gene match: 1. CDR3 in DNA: TGTGCCACCAGCTCTAGCGGGAGGGCCGGGGAGCTGTTTTTT. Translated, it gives CATSSSGRAGELFF.

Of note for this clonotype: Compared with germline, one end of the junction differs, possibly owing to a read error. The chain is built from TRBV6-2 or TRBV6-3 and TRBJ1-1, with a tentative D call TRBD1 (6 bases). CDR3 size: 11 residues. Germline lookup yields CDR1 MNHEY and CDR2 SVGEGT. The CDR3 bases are TGTGTCAGCAGCAGGGGAACTGAAGCTTTCTTT. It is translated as CVSSRGTEAFF.

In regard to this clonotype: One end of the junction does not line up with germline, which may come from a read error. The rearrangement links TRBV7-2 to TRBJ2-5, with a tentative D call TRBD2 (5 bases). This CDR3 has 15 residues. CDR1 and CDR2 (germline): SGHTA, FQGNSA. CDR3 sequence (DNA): TGTGCCAGCAGCATAGCGCTACCCGGGCAAGAGACCCAGTACTTC. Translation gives CASSIALPGQETQYF.

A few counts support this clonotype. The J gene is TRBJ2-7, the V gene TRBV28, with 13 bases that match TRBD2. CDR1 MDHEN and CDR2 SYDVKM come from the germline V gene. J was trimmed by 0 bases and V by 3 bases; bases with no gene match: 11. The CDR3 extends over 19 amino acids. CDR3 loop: CASSLSSTSGRTLSYEQYF. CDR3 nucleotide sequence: TGTGCCAGCAGTTTGAGTTCGACTAGCGGGAGGACCCTCTCCTACGAGCAGTACTTC.

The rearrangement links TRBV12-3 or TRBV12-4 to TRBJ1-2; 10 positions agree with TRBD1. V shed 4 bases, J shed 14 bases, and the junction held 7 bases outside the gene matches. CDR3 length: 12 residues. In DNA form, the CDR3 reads TGTGCCAGCAGTTCGGCCGGGACAGGGGAAACCTTC. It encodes CASSSAGTGETF.

The CDR3 here is CASSYGSGGGKNIQYF. The CDR3 bases are TGTGCCAGCAGTTACGGGTCAGGGGGAGGCAAAAACATTCAGTACTTC. The chain has TRBV6-6 and TRBJ2-4; TRBD1 is a possible D gene (7 bases). This CDR3 is 16 amino acids long. Germline CDR1 reads MNHNY; CDR2 reads SVGAGI (reference sequence). Trimming stripped 2 bases from V and 3 bases from J, with 14 bases between.

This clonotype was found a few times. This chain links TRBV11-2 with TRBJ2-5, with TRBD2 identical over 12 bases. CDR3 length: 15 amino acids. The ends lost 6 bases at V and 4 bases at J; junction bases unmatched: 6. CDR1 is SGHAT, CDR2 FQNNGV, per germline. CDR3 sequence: CASSYRTSGAETQYF. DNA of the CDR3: TGTGCCAGCAGTTACCGGACTAGCGGGGCAGAGACCCAGTACTTC.

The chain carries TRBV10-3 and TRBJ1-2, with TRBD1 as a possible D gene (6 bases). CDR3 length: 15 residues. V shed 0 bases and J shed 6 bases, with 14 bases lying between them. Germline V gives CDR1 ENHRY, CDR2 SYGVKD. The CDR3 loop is CAISESGRGGDGYTF. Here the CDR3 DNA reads TGTGCCATCAGTGAGTCGGGCAGGGGCGGGGATGGCTACACCTTC.

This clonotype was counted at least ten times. The CDR3 DNA reads as TGTGCCAGCAGCTTTATGTCCACAGATACGCAGTATTTT. It encodes CASSFMSTDTQYF. The gene calls are TRBV7-3 and TRBJ2-3; D not resolved. Germline CDR1 SGHTA, CDR2 FQGTGA. This CDR3 spans 13 amino acids. V lost 3 bases and J 2 bases, leaving 6 bases between the germline ends.

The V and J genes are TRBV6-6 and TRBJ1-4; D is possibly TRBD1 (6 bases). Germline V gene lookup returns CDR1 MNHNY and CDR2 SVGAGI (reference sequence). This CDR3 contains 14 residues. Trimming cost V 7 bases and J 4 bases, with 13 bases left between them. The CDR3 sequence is CASTSGRGNEKLFF. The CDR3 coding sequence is TGTGCCAGCACCAGCGGCAGGGGTAATGAAAAACTGTTTTTT.

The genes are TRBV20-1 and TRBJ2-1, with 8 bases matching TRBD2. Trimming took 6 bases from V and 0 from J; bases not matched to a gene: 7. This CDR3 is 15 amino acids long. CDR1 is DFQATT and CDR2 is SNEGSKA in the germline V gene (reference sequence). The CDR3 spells CSAEAGAGSYNEQFF. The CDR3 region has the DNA TGCAGTGCCGAAGCGGGGGCGGGCTCCTACAATGAGCAGTTCTTC.

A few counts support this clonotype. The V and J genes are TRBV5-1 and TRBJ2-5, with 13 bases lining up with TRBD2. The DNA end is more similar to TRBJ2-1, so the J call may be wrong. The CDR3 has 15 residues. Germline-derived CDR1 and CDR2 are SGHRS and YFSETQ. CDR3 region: CASSIRLAGGNEQFF. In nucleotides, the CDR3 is TGCGCCAGCAGCATTCGACTAGCGGGGGGCAATGAGCAGTTCTTC.

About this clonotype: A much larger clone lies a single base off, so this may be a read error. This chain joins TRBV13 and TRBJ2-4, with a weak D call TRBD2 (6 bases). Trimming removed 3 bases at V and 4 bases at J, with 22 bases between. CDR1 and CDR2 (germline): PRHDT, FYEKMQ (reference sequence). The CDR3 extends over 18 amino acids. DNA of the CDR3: TGTGCCAGCAGCTTTTTTGAACTAACGGGAGCCGTTAAAAACATTCAGTACTTC. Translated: CASSFFELTGAVKNIQYF.

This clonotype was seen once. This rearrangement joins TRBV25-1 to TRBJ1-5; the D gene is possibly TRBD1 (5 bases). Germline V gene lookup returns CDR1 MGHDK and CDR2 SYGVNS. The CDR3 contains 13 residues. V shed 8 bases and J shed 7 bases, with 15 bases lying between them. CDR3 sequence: CASSWGSRQPQHF. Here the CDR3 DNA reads TGTGCCAGCTCCTGGGGGTCACGGCAGCCCCAGCATTTT.

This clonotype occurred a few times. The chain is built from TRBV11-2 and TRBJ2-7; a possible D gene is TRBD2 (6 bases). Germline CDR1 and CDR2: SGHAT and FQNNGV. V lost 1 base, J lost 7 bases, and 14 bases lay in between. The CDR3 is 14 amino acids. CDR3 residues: CASSLGWDSLEQYF. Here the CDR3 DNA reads TGTGCCAGCAGCTTAGGCTGGGACTCCCTGGAGCAGTACTTC.

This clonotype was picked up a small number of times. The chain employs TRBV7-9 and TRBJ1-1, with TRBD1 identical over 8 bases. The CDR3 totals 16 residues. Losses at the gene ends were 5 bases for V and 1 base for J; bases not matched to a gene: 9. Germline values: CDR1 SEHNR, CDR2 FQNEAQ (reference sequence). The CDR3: CASSPPTGATNTEAFF. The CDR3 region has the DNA TGTGCCAGCAGCCCGCCGACAGGGGCTACGAACACTGAAGCTTTCTTT.

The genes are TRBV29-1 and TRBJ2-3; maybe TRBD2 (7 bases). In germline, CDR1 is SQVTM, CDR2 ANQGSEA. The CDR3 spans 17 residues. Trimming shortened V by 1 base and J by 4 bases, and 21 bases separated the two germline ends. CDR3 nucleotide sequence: TGCAGCGTTGAAGGCGAGGGGGGGCGCCAGGTCTCAGATACGCAGTATTTT. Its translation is CSVEGEGGRQVSDTQYF.

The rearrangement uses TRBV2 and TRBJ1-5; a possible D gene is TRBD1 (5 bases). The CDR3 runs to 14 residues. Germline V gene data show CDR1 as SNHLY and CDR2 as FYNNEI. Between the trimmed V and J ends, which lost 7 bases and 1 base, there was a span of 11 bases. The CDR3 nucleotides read TGTGCCAGCACCAGGGAGGGAAGCAATCAGCCCCAGCATTTT. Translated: CASTREGSNQPQHF.

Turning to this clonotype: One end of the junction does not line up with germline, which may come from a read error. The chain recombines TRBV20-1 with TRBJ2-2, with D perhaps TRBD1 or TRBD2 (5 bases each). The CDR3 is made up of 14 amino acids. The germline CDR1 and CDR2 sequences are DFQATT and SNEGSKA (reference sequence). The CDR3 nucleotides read TGCAGTGCCAGTCCCGGGGCGAACACCGGGGAGCCGTTTTTT. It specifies CSASPGANTGEPFF.

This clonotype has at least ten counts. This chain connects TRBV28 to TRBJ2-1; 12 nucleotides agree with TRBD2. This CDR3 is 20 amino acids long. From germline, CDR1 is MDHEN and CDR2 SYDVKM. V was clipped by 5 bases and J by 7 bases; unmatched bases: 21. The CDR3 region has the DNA TGTGCCAGCAGTCCCACCACGCCCATGTTGACTAGCGGGAGAAGGAATGAGCAGTTCTTC. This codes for CASSPTTPMLTSGRRNEQFF.